These 23 T cell receptor beta chains were sequenced from one sample in a study of Ad26.COV2.S vaccination and SARS-CoV-2 variants. The table came from immunoSEQ multiplex PCR; TCRdb's copy has only in-frame clones and leaves some out. The sample has over 110,000 clones, 70% to 90% seen once. The sample consisted of peripheral blood, taken after recovery from COVID-19. All receptors come from a human donor who had recovered from COVID-19.

The rearrangement uses TRBV6-5 and TRBJ2-7, with D possibly TRBD1 on 5 matching bases. Trimming shortened V by 2 bases and J by 3 bases, and 11 bases separated the two germline ends. CDR1 is MNHEY and CDR2 is SVGAGI in the germline V gene. The CDR3 spans 14 residues. Here the CDR3 reads CASSYGAGNYEQYF. CDR3 bases: TGTGCCAGCAGTTACGGGGCAGGGAACTACGAGCAGTACTTC.

This chain links TRBV7-9 with TRBJ2-7, with 8 bases aligning to TRBD1. The V gene end was trimmed by 2 bases and the J gene end by 5 bases; junction bases not matched to a gene: 11. In germline, CDR1 is SEHNR, CDR2 FQNEAQ (reference sequence). There are 16 residues in the CDR3. The chain's CDR3 is CASSLLMGQVEHEQYF. The CDR3 DNA sequence: TGTGCCAGCAGCTTATTAATGGGACAGGTAGAACACGAGCAGTACTTC.

This chain links TRBV3-1 (or the pseudogene TRBV3-2) with TRBJ2-5; TRBD2 is a possible D gene (5 bases). Per germline, CDR1 LGHDT and CDR2 YNNKEL (reference sequence). The germline V and J ends were trimmed by 4 bases and 2 bases, with 17 bases remaining between them. CDR3 length equals 16 residues. The CDR3 DNA reads as TGTGCCAGCAGCCTAATTGGCGGACTCCTACAAGAGACCCAGTACTTC. Protein product: CASSLIGGLLQETQYF.

This clone came up once. V is TRBV28 and J is TRBJ1-4; possible D gene TRBD1, 5 bases. Germline loops: CDR1 MDHEN, CDR2 SYDVKM. The length of the CDR3 is 16 residues. V lost 6 bases and J 6 bases, leaving 20 bases between the germline ends. The CDR3 is CASSPVSPGWDEKLFF. CDR3 bases: TGTGCCAGCAGCCCCGTCTCCCCAGGGTGGGATGAAAAACTGTTTTTT.

This chain connects TRBV20-1 to TRBJ2-3; 8 nucleotides align to TRBD2. The ends lost 3 bases at V and 3 bases at J; junction bases unmatched: 2. This CDR3 is 13 amino acids long. Germline V CDR1 and CDR2: DFQATT, SNEGSKA (reference sequence). The CDR3 loop is CSASSGGTDTQYF. The CDR3 bases are TGCAGTGCTAGTTCGGGGGGGACAGATACGCAGTATTTT.

V is TRBV28 and J is TRBJ1-3; D call uncertain. Trimming shortened V by 1 base and J by 0 bases, and 1 base separated the two germline ends. Germline CDR1 is MDHEN and CDR2 is SYDVKM. The CDR3 covers 13 residues. CDR3 sequence reads: CASSLFSGNTIYF. DNA for the CDR3: TGTGCCAGCAGTTTATTCTCTGGAAACACCATATATTTT.

This clone was seen a single time. The rearrangement uses TRBV9 and TRBJ2-5; a possible D gene is TRBD2 (5 bases). The CDR3 is 13 residues long. Per germline, CDR1 SGDLS and CDR2 YYNGEE. Trimming left V 2 bases short and J 4 bases short, with 9 bases between. CDR3 sequence: CASSVRTGETQYF. Written as DNA, the CDR3 is TGTGCCAGCAGCGTGAGGACTGGAGAGACCCAGTACTTC.

This rearrangement joins TRBV6-5 to TRBJ1-2, with a possible D match to TRBD1 (6 bases). V lost 2 bases, J lost 7 bases, and 14 bases lay in between. The CDR3 is made up of 14 amino acids. In germline, CDR1 is MNHEY, CDR2 SVGAGI. CDR3 residues: CASSYASGEGGYTF. CDR3 DNA sequence: TGTGCCAGCAGTTACGCCTCAGGGGAGGGTGGCTACACCTTC.

CDR3 coding DNA: TGTGCCAGCAGCTGGGGGGGGGATGAGCAGTTCTTC. Protein sequence: CASSWGGDEQFF. This sequence joins TRBV7-2 and TRBJ2-1; 7 positions match TRBD2. The CDR3 is 12 residues long. Germline trimming cut 4 bases from V and 8 bases from J; bases unmatched to any gene: 2. The germline V gene has CDR1 SGHTA and CDR2 FQGNSA.

The genes are TRBV30 and TRBJ1-4; possibly TRBD1 for D (6 bases). Germline V lookup: CDR1 GTSNPN, CDR2 SVGIG (reference sequence). There are 14 residues in the CDR3. V was trimmed by 5 bases and J by 7 bases, leaving 17 bases between them. The CDR3 region has the DNA TGTGCCTGGGGGGGCCAGGGAGGTTTTGAAAAACTGTTTTTT. It translates to CAWGGQGGFEKLFF.

V is TRBV4-2 and J is TRBJ2-5, with TRBD1 as a possible D gene (6 bases). The CDR3 is made up of 19 amino acids. The V gene's germline CDR1 is LGHNA and CDR2 YNFKEQ. Trimming left V 0 bases short and J 2 bases short, with 22 bases between. CDR3 region: CASSQEFVPGHPFQETQYF. The CDR3 region has the DNA TGTGCCAGCAGCCAAGAATTTGTTCCGGGACATCCTTTTCAAGAGACCCAGTACTTC.

The rearrangement uses TRBV6-5 and TRBJ2-1; D is unclear. V shed 0 bases and J shed 3 bases, with 6 bases lying between them. The CDR3 length is 14 residues. CDR1 and CDR2 from the germline V gene are MNHEY and SVGAGI. The CDR3: CASSYSQGYNEQFF. CDR3 nucleotides: TGTGCCAGCAGTTACTCGCAAGGCTACAATGAGCAGTTCTTC.

The V gene is TRBV7-2, the J gene TRBJ1-5; perhaps TRBD1 as D (5 bases). This CDR3 contains 14 residues. Germline V gene sequence: CDR1 SGHTA, CDR2 FQGNSA. V dropped 5 bases and J dropped 5 bases, with 13 bases sitting between them. CDR3 nucleotides: TGTGCCAGCAGCCCGCGGTTGGGGGATCAGCCCCAGCATTTT. Its translation is CASSPRLGDQPQHF.

The V gene is TRBV2, the J gene TRBJ2-7, with 8 bases aligning to TRBD1. From germline, CDR1 is SNHLY and CDR2 FYNNEI. The trim removed 7 bases at V and 6 bases at J, leaving 23 bases unmatched. The CDR3 extends over 18 amino acids. The CDR3 bases are TGTGCCAGCAAGTCAACAGGGGGGCTCCCTTTTGGTTGGTCCGAGCAGTACTTC. Its translation: CASKSTGGLPFGWSEQYF.

This chain joins TRBV28 and TRBJ1-2; TRBD1 matches at 9 bases. The germline V gene encodes CDR1 MDHEN and CDR2 SYDVKM. The trim removed 4 bases at V and 8 bases at J, leaving 11 bases unmatched. The CDR3 has 15 amino acids. CDR3 sequence: CASSYRPGQGRGYTF. The DNA for the CDR3 is TGTGCCAGCAGTTATCGACCGGGACAGGGAAGAGGCTACACCTTC.

The rearrangement joins TRBV27 to TRBJ1-1; possible D gene TRBD1, 5 bases. Trimming took off 2 bases at V and 4 bases at J, with 11 bases between the two ends. This CDR3 is built from 14 residues. The germline V gene encodes CDR1 MNHEY and CDR2 SMNVEV (reference sequence). CDR3 in DNA: TGTGCCAGCAGTTTACAGGGTCTTAGCACTGAAGCTTTCTTT. Translation: CASSLQGLSTEAFF.

The chain combines TRBV28 with TRBJ1-2, with 7 bases that match TRBD1. Germline CDR1 and CDR2: MDHEN and SYDVKM. J lost 2 bases, V lost 6 bases, and 9 bases had no gene match. The CDR3 runs 15 residues. Here the CDR3 DNA reads TGTGCCAGCAGGATCGAAGGGACAGCAAACTATGGCTACACCTTC. Protein product: CASRIEGTANYGYTF.

A note on this clone: At one boundary the junction diverges from the germline segment, which might be a read error. In DNA, the CDR3 is TGCGCCAGCAGCCAAGATCGGGCAGCCTACACTGAGCAGTTCTTC. This sequence encodes CASSQDRAAYTEQFF. J is TRBJ2-1 and V is TRBV4-3; D is unresolved. Per the germline V gene, CDR1 is LGHNA and CDR2 is YSLEER. The CDR3 covers 15 residues.

This rearrangement joins TRBV5-6 to TRBJ2-3; D tentatively reads TRBD1 or TRBD2 (5 bases each). The CDR3 covers 16 residues. V gave up 4 bases and J gave up 4 bases, with 19 bases separating them. CDR1 SGHDT and CDR2 YYEEEE come from the germline V gene. CDR3 protein: CASSGRRDHIPDTQYF. DNA for the CDR3: TGTGCCAGCAGCGGCCGACGGGACCACATCCCAGATACGCAGTATTTT.

This clone was seen a few times. The V and J genes are TRBV6-2 or TRBV6-3 and TRBJ1-5, with a tentative D call TRBD1 (6 bases). Germline V gives CDR1 MNHEY, CDR2 SVGEGT. The length of the CDR3 is 14 residues. The germline V and J ends were trimmed by 1 base and 6 bases, with 10 bases remaining between them. CDR3: CASSYWGAGQPQHF. The CDR3 DNA reads TGTGCCAGCAGTTACTGGGGGGCAGGTCAGCCCCAGCATTTT.

The chain uses TRBV2 and TRBJ2-1; 7 bases map to TRBD2. V lost 1 base, J lost 6 bases, and 6 bases stayed unmatched. Germline lookup yields CDR1 SNHLY and CDR2 FYNNEI. The CDR3 sequence is 15 residues long. CDR3 DNA sequence: TGTGCCAGCAGTGAAGATTGGACTAGAAGCAATGAGCAGTTCTTC. Its protein product is CASSEDWTRSNEQFF.

In its sample, this clone was seen a few times. The chain has TRBV7-9 and TRBJ2-7; D unclear. There are 13 residues in the CDR3. The V end was cut by 5 bases, the J end by 1 base, with 9 bases between. Germline assignment: CDR1 SEHNR and CDR2 FQNEAQ (reference sequence). The CDR3 here is CASSPSASYEQYF. CDR3 DNA sequence: TGTGCCAGCAGCCCTTCTGCATCCTACGAGCAGTACTTC.

J is TRBJ1-2 and V is TRBV20-1; D may be TRBD1 (5 bases). This CDR3 contains 11 residues. Trimming took 3 bases from V and 8 from J, leaving 10 bases between them. Germline-derived CDR1 and CDR2 are DFQATT and SNEGSKA (reference sequence). This CDR3 is CSASQGAGYTF. The CDR3 DNA reads as TGCAGTGCTAGTCAGGGTGCGGGCTACACCTTC.